Each of the 18 T cell receptor beta chains below was sequenced from the same sample in a study of tumor-infiltrating lymphocytes in primary liver carcinoma. Reverse transcription of about 500 ng total RNA with a constant-region primer produced TCR beta cDNA. A slightly modified ARM-PCR protocol with three nested multiplex PCR rounds produced these TCR beta libraries. Forward primers for TRBV1-TRBV30 and a C-beta reverse primer served the first two PCR rounds, at around 11 cycles each. TCRdb fed the multiplex PCR reads into MiXCR, producing one record per CDR3 protein. The sample shows about 74,000 distinct CDR3 sequences, approximately 70% of them seen only once. For each extraction, RNA and DNA were obtained together from about 21-30 mg of unsorted bulk tissue. Sequencing was performed on liver tumor tissue from sampling region 4. Described subset: tumor region T4, right-lateral pole. These receptor sequences come from a middle-aged man with primary liver carcinoma and hepatitis B virus infection.

Comment on this clonotype: The CDR3 carries no conserved terminal phenylalanine or tryptophan, so it likely arises from a read error. V usage is TRBV6-6 and J usage is TRBJ2-2; no reliable D call. Germline loops: CDR1 MNHNY, CDR2 SVGAGI (reference sequence). The CDR3 totals 15 residues. Here the CDR3 DNA reads TGTACCAGCAGTTACGATGCGGTCGGGACCGGGGAGCTGTTTTCT. As protein: CTSSYDAVGTGELFS.

In the case of this clonotype: At one end the junction does not follow the germline gene, possibly because of a read error. The chain is built from TRBV6-5 and TRBJ2-5; TRBD2 aligns across 7 bases. Germline V gene sequence: CDR1 MNHEY, CDR2 SVGAGI. The CDR3 runs to 15 residues. The CDR3 spells CTSTSLAEHFETQYF. The CDR3 DNA reads as TGTACCAGCACCAGTCTAGCGGAACACTTTGAGACCCAGTACTTC.

This clonotype was picked up many times. This chain uses TRBV5-6 with TRBJ1-5, with D possibly being TRBD1 (5 bases). Trimming stripped 1 base from V and 3 bases from J, with 14 bases between. This CDR3 comprises 16 residues. Per germline, CDR1 SGHDT and CDR2 YYEEEE. This CDR3 reads CASSLSFGQINQPQHF. The CDR3, as DNA: TGTGCCAGCAGCTTGAGTTTCGGACAAATCAATCAGCCCCAGCATTTT.

Remarks on this clonotype: At one end the junction does not follow the germline gene, possibly because of a read error. The chain uses TRBV11-2 and TRBJ2-7, with D tentatively TRBD2 (5 bases). The germline V gene encodes CDR1 SGHAT and CDR2 FQNNGV. This CDR3 region has 15 residues. CDR3 sequence reads: CVSTSLEAAHYEQYF. DNA for the CDR3: TGTGTCAGCACCTCCTTGGAAGCGGCCCACTACGAACAGTACTTC.

Points on this clonotype: At one of its ends the junction is not consistent with the germline gene, which may arise from a read error. This rearrangement joins TRBV28 to TRBJ2-1, with unresolved D. The V gene's germline CDR1 is MDHEN and CDR2 SYDVKM. The CDR3 loop spans 13 amino acids. The CDR3 is CASSTINYKEQFF. DNA for the CDR3: TGTGCCAGCAGTACGATCAACTACAAAGAGCAGTTCTTC.

The V and J genes are TRBV11-2 and TRBJ2-2; TRBD1 matches 8 bases. CDR1 SGHAT and CDR2 FQNNGV come from the germline V gene. CDR3 length: 17 residues. The ends lost 3 bases at V and 12 bases at J; junction bases unmatched: 18. The CDR3 DNA reads as TGTGCCAGCAGCTTTGATCAGGACAGGGTCGGCACTGGGAAGCTGTTTTTT. Encoded protein: CASSFDQDRVGTGKLFF.

Points on this clonotype: One junction end disagrees with the germline gene, perhaps due to a read error. The chain combines TRBV7-9 with TRBJ2-3, with D uncertain. Germline assignment: CDR1 SEHNR and CDR2 FQNEAQ (reference sequence). The CDR3 spans 16 residues. The CDR3 region is CASSQSILLNTDTQYF. The CDR3 DNA is TGTGCCAGCAGCCAATCAATACTCCTTAACACAGATACGCAGTATTTC.

Concerning this clonotype: An end of the junction does not agree with germline; a read error may underlie this. J is TRBJ2-1 and V is TRBV11-2; D unclear. This CDR3 has 15 residues. Germline V CDR1 and CDR2: SGHAT, FQNNGV. This CDR3 reads CAGSLVAEGRYEQIF. In DNA, the CDR3 is TGTGCCGGCAGCTTAGTGGCGGAAGGGCGATATGAGCAGATCTTC. Based on the CDR3 plus reference TRBV11-2 and TRBJ2-1, the full variable domain is EAGVAQSPRYKIIEKRQSVAFWCNPISGHATLYWYQQILGQGPKLLIQFQNNGVVDDSQLPKDRFSAERLKGVDSTLKIQPAKLEDSAVYLCAGSLVAEGRYEQIFGPGTRLTVL.

The J gene is TRBJ2-7, the V gene TRBV11-2; D is unclear. The CDR3 sequence is 12 residues long. Trimming shortened V by 1 base and J by 5 bases, and 6 bases separated the two germline ends. Germline V gene data show CDR1 as SGHAT and CDR2 as FQNNGV. This chain's CDR3 is CASSLGAHEQYF. The CDR3 nucleotides are TGTGCCAGCAGCTTAGGAGCCCACGAGCAGTACTTC.

A single count supports this clonotype. The V call is TRBV11-2, the J call TRBJ2-1; D may match TRBD1 or TRBD2 (5 bases each). This CDR3 region has 15 residues. CDR1 and CDR2 (germline): SGHAT, FQNNGV. Trimming stripped 8 bases from V and 12 bases from J, with 26 bases between. The CDR3 spells CASALGDLREHGQFF. The CDR3 region has the DNA TGTGCCAGCGCACTAGGGGACCTCCGGGAACATGGGCAGTTCTTC.

About this clonotype: The germline gene is not matched at one end of the junction; a read error may be the cause. The rearrangement uses TRBV11-2 and TRBJ2-2, with TRBD1 matching 9 bases. Germline V gene data show CDR1 as SGHAT and CDR2 as FQNNGV. The CDR3 consists of 17 residues. The CDR3 loop reads CASSFDWDRVGTGELFF. CDR3 coding DNA: TGCGCCAGCAGCTTTGATTGGGACAGGGTCGGCACCGGGGAGCTATTTTTT.

Worth noting for this clonotype: The junction and the germline gene differ at one end; a read error may be behind it. The V call is TRBV12-3 or TRBV12-4, the J call TRBJ2-7; 8 nucleotides line up with TRBD1. The CDR3 length is 14 residues. This CDR3 reads CARSLQGGLYEQYF. The CDR3 bases are TGTGCCAGGAGTTTACAGGGGGGTCTCTACGAGCAGTACTTC.

Comment on this clonotype: Its ends do not fully match the called genes, so a read error is possible. This CDR3 is CRGSGNEQFF. The CDR3 coding sequence is TGCAGGGGATCGGGCAATGAGCAGTTCTTT. This sequence joins TRBV29-1 and TRBJ2-1; D gene uncertain. The germline V gene encodes CDR1 SQVTM and CDR2 ANQGSEA. The CDR3 has 10 residues.

This clonotype was observed once. Germline is not matched at one junction end, which may reflect a read error. V gene TRBV11-2 combines with J gene TRBJ2-7, with TRBD2 matching over 8 bases. The germline gives CDR1 SGHAT, CDR2 FQNNGV. There are 14 residues in the CDR3. The CDR3 nucleotides are TGTGCTAGCAGCCCCCCGGCGGGAGGAGGGGAGAAGTACTTC. The encoded protein is CASSPPAGGGEKYF.

This chain links TRBV6-6 with TRBJ2-5, with 8 bases that match TRBD1. Germline V gene sequence: CDR1 MNHNY, CDR2 SVGAGI (reference sequence). The CDR3 has 14 residues. The CDR3 bases are TGTCCTAGCAGCCTATTTAGACAGGGGGAGACCCAGTACTTC. The encoded protein is CPSSLFRQGETQYF.

Comments on this clonotype: A clone one base away is much larger, so this may be a read error. This sequence joins TRBV30 and TRBJ2-3; the D gene is possibly TRBD1 (6 bases). V shed 4 bases and J shed 2 bases, with 16 bases lying between them. Germline loops: CDR1 GTSNPN, CDR2 SVGIG (reference sequence). CDR3 size: 15 residues. The CDR3 protein is CAWMRGTRPTDTQYF. The DNA for the CDR3 is TGTGCCTGGATGAGGGGGACGCGGCCCACAGATACGCAGTATTTT. Full variable domain (outside the CDR3, taken from reference TRBV30 and TRBJ2-3): SQTIHQWPATLVQPVGSPLSLECTVEGTSNPNLYWYRQAAGRGLQLLFYSVGIGQISSEVPQNLSASRPQDRQFILSSKKLLLSDSGFYLCAWMRGTRPTDTQYFGPGTRLTVL.

This clonotype turned up a few times. V gene TRBV11-2 combines with J gene TRBJ2-1; no reliable D call. The V end lost 10 bases, the J end lost 3 bases, and 22 bases lay between the germline ends. The CDR3 has 16 amino acids. The germline gives CDR1 SGHAT, CDR2 FQNNGV. The CDR3 DNA sequence: TGTGCCAACAGTCTTCTTGTGGGTTCTTACTACAATGAGCAGTTCTTC. Translating gives CANSLLVGSYYNEQFF.

With respect to this clonotype: The junction does not match germline at one end; this may be a read error. The chain employs TRBV4-1 and TRBJ1-1; no definite D call. The CDR3 is 13 amino acids. CDR1 MGHRA and CDR2 YSYEKL come from the germline V gene. DNA of the CDR3: TGCGCCAACAGCCAAGGAACGCGGGAAGAAGCTTTCTTT. It translates to CANSQGTREEAFF.